The 3 T cell receptor beta chains given below trace back to one sample, sequenced in a study of metastatic and nonmetastatic thyroid tumors. Thyroid surgery took place with no prior treatment in any patient. TCRdb reprocessed the PCR reads using MiXCR. The repertoire consists of tens of thousands of clones, with 25% to 35% occurring once and the leading ten covering approximately 30%. Sequencing was done on a sample of blood. The receptors come from a female donor with papillary thyroid cancer or a benign thyroid nodule (not recorded which). Some clones in this sample may be carry-over from other donors' samples.

This chain links TRBV6-1 with TRBJ1-5, with TRBD1 matching 10 bases. Germline V gives CDR1 MNHNS, CDR2 SASEGT. The CDR3 runs 15 residues. V shed 4 bases and J 7 bases; nucleotides not matched to a gene: 7. CDR3: CASSGTTGGGQPQHF. The DNA for the CDR3 is TGTGCCAGCAGTGGAACGACAGGGGGCGGGCAGCCCCAGCATTTT.

This clone was observed many times. This chain links TRBV2 with TRBJ2-7, with no clear D. Trimming removed 7 bases from V and 6 bases from J, with 10 bases in between. Germline V gene sequence: CDR1 SNHLY, CDR2 FYNNEI. The CDR3 runs to 11 residues. The CDR3 DNA is TGTGCCAGCACCGGCAAGGCCGAGCAGTACTTC. Its protein product is CASTGKAEQYF.

This clone was found a few times. The genes are TRBV6-1 and TRBJ2-7; 8 nucleotides align to TRBD2. Looked up from germline, CDR1 is MNHNS and CDR2 is SASEGT. The V and J ends lost 10 bases and 3 bases, in that order; junction bases with no gene match: 8. There are 13 residues in the CDR3. CDR3: CATLREGDYEQYF. CDR3 in DNA: TGTGCCACCCTTCGGGAGGGGGACTACGAGCAGTACTTC.